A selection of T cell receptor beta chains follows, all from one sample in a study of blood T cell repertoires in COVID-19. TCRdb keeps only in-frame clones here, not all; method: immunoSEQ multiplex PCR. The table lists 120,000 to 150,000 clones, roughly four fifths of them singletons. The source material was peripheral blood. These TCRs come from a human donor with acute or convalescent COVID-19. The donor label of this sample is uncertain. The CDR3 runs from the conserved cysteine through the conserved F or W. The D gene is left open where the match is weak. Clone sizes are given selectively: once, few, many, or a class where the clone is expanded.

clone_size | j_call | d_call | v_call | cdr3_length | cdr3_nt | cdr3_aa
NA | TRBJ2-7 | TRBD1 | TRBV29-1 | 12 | TGCAGCGTATCGACAGGGGTATACGAGCAGTACTTC | CSVSTGVYEQYF
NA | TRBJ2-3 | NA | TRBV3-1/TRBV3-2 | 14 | TGTGCCAGCAGCCCAAGACACGTCGTAGATACGCAGTATTTT | CASSPRHVVDTQYF
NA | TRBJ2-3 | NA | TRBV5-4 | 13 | TGTGCCAGCAGCTTGGGGCAGGGGGATACGCAGTATTTT | CASSLGQGDTQYF
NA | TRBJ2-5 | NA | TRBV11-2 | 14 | TGTGCCAGCAGCCCCCTTGGGGGGAGGGAGACCCAGTACTTC | CASSPLGGRETQYF
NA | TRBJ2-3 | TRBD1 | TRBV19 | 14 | TGTGCCAGTAGGGGGGACAGGATCACAGATACGCAGTATTTT | CASRGDRITDTQYF
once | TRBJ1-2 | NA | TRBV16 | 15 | TGTGCCAGCAGCCAAGGGGAATCTGGGGCCTATGGCTACACCTTC | CASSQGESGAYGYTF
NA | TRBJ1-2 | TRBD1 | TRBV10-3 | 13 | TGTGCGGGGTCGGGGACAGGGGTCTATGGCTACACCTTC | CAGSGTGVYGYTF
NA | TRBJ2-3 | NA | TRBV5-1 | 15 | TGCGCCAGCAGCTTGGAAACCGGGTCCACAGATACGCAGTATTTT | CASSLETGSTDTQYF
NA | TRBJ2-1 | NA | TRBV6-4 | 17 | TGTGCCAGCAGTGACTCTCTGGGCTACAGCTCCTACAATGAGCAGTTCTTC | CASSDSLGYSSYNEQFF
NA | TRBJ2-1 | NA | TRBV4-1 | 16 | TGCGCCAGCAGCCAAGATCTTACAGGCTCCTACAATGAGCAGTTCTTC | CASSQDLTGSYNEQFF
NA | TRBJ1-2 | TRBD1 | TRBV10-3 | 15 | TGTGCCATCAGTGGTGGGACAGGTTCCCTCTATGGCTACACCTTC | CAISGGTGSLYGYTF
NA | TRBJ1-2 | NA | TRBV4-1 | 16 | TGCGCCAGTTACCCAAGAGAGGGTCAGGGGAATTATGGCTACACCTTC | CASYPREGQGNYGYTF
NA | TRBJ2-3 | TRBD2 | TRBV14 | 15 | TGTGCCAGCAGCCAGACGACTAGCGGGGGGGATACGCAGTATTTT | CASSQTTSGGDTQYF
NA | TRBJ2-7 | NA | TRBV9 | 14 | TGTGCCAGCAGCCCTCAGACAGCGTACTACGAGCAGTACTTC | CASSPQTAYYEQYF
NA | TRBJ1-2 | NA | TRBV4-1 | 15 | TGCGCCAGCAGCCATGAAACAGCAACCATTTATGGCTACACCTTC | CASSHETATIYGYTF
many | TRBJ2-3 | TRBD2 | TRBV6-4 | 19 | TGTGCCAGCAGTAAAGGTGCTATCGTCGGGACTAGCGCCACAGATACGCAGTATTTT | CASSKGAIVGTSATDTQYF
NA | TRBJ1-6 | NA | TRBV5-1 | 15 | TGCGCCAGCAGCTTGGGTCTTCAGATTAATTCACCCCTCCACTTT | CASSLGLQINSPLHF
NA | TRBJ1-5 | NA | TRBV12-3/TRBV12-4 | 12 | TGTGCCAGCAGTTTAGGCGAAGGGAGCCAGCATTTT | CASSLGEGSQHF
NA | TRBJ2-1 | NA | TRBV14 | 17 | TGTGCCAGCAGCCGATTCACCCTAACCTTCTCCTACAATGAGCAGTTCTTC | CASSRFTLTFSYNEQFF
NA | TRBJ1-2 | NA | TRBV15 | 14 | TGTGCCACCAGCAGATCGGGGGTGGGAGTCCTTCACACCTTC | CATSRSGVGVLHTF
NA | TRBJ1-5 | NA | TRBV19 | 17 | TGTGCCAGTAGTATCGGGGCAGGGGTTCGGGTTGGTCAGCCCCAGCATTTT | CASSIGAGVRVGQPQHF
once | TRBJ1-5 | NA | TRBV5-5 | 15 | TGTGCCAGCAGCTTGACAGGGTCGGATTATCAGCCCCAGCATTTT | CASSLTGSDYQPQHF
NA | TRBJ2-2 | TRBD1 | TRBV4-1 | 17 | TGCGCCAGCAGCCGCCACGGACAGGGAGTAAACACCGGGGAGCTGTTTTTT | CASSRHGQGVNTGELFF
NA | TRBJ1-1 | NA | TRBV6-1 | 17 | TGTGCCAGCAGTGAAGGGCTGTGGGGACATCAGAACACTGAAGCTTTCTTT | CASSEGLWGHQNTEAFF
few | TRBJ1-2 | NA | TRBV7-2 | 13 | TGTGCCAGCAGCTTATTACAGGCCTATGGCTACACCTTC | CASSLLQAYGYTF
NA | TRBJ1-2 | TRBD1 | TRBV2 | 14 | TGTGCCAGCAGCGCCGGACAGGGTAACGATGGCTACACCTTC | CASSAGQGNDGYTF
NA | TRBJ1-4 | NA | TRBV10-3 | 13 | TGTGCCATCCGAGGAGGGACTGATGAAAAACTGTTTTTT | CAIRGGTDEKLFF
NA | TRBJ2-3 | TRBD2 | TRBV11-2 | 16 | TGTGCCAGCAGCTTAATGACTAGCGGGGGAGTAGATACGCAGTATTTT | CASSLMTSGGVDTQYF
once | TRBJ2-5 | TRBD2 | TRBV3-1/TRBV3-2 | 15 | TGTGCCAGCAGCCCCTGGACTAGCGGGGTTGAGACCCAGTACTTC | CASSPWTSGVETQYF